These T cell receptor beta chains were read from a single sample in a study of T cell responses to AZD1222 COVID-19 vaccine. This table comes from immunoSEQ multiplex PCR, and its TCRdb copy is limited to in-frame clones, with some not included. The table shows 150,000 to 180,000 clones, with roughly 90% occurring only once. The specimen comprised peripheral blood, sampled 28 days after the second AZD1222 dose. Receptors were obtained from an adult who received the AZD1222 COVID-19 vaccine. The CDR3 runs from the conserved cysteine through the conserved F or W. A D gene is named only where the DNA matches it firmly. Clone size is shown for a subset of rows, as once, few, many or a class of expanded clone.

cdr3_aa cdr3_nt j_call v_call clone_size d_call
CAWSVAGGGYEQYF TGTGCCTGGAGTGTAGCGGGGGGAGGGTACGAGCAGTACTTC TRBJ2-7 TRBV30 - TRBD2
CASSFLWTGEAFF TGTGCCAGCAGCTTCCTCTGGACAGGCGAAGCTTTCTTT TRBJ1-1 TRBV7-8 few TRBD1
CASSQPPSGTEAFF TGTGCCAGCAGTCAGCCTCCGAGCGGCACTGAAGCTTTCTTT TRBJ1-1 TRBV6-5 - -
CASSFRAVDEQFF TGTGCCAGCAGTTTCAGGGCGGTCGATGAGCAGTTCTTC TRBJ2-1 TRBV27 - -
CASSQDLQIYLYEQYF TGCGCCAGCAGCCAAGATTTGCAGATATATTTGTACGAGCAGTACTTC TRBJ2-7 TRBV4-1 - -
CASSSAGTGANGYTF TGTGCCAGCAGTTCGGCGGGGACAGGAGCAAATGGCTACACCTTC TRBJ1-2 TRBV28 - TRBD1
CASSITFRGGGGTDTQYF TGTGCCAGTAGTATAACGTTCCGGGGAGGGGGAGGCACAGATACGCAGTATTTT TRBJ2-3 TRBV19 - -
CASSFQDRVNQPQHF TGTGCCAGCAGCTTCCAGGACAGGGTAAATCAGCCCCAGCATTTT TRBJ1-5 TRBV7-2 - TRBD1
CASSQGGSLNEQFF TGCGCCAGCAGCCAAGGGGGATCGCTAAATGAGCAGTTCTTC TRBJ2-1 TRBV4-1 - -
CASSPRGLAGGTFGNEQFF TGTGCCAGCAGCCCCCGCGGACTAGCGGGAGGGACCTTCGGGAATGAGCAGTTCTTC TRBJ2-1 TRBV4-2 once TRBD2
CAAGGASYNEQFF TGTGCCGCGGGCGGGGCCTCCTACAATGAGCAGTTCTTC TRBJ2-1 TRBV6-5 - -
CAISESVRVHEQYF TGTGCCATCAGTGAGTCGGTCAGGGTCCACGAGCAGTACTTC TRBJ2-7 TRBV10-3 - -
CASSFGRVGYGYTF TGTGCCAGCAGTTTCGGCAGGGTCGGCTATGGCTACACCTTC TRBJ1-2 TRBV27 - -
CASSRLPVSLNTEAFF TGTGCCAGCAGCCGACTCCCTGTATCTTTGAACACTGAAGCTTTCTTT TRBJ1-1 TRBV7-7 once -
CASSQTTISYNEQFF TGTGCCAGCAGTCAGACTACCATCTCCTACAATGAGCAGTTCTTC TRBJ2-1 TRBV27 - -
CASRKTSGGSYNEQFF TGTGCCAGCAGGAAGACTAGCGGGGGATCCTACAATGAGCAGTTCTTC TRBJ2-1 TRBV7-9 - TRBD2
CASLDRDQQGDTQYF TGTGCCAGCCTGGACCGGGACCAGCAGGGAGATACGCAGTATTTT TRBJ2-3 TRBV28 once -
CASIQRYNEQFF TGTGCCAGCATTCAGCGGTACAATGAGCAGTTCTTC TRBJ2-1 TRBV2 - -
CASSLARGPDGSYNSPLHF TGTGCCAGCAGCTTAGCGAGGGGGCCGGATGGCTCCTATAATTCACCCCTCCACTTT TRBJ1-6 TRBV7-9 once TRBD1
CATSRDPGLGGRGEQFF TGTGCCACCAGCAGAGATCCAGGACTAGGGGGTCGTGGTGAGCAGTTCTTC TRBJ2-1 TRBV15 - -
CASTANKETQYF TGTGCCAGCACCGCAAACAAAGAGACCCAGTACTTC TRBJ2-5 TRBV6-5 - -
CASSSTGLAGPGGELFF TGTGCCAGCAGCTCTACCGGGCTAGCGGGCCCGGGTGGGGAGCTGTTTTTT TRBJ2-2 TRBV7-8 - TRBD2
CAWSGQGFSGNTIYF TGTGCCTGGAGTGGACAGGGATTCTCTGGAAACACCATATATTTT TRBJ1-3 TRBV30 few TRBD1
CAWIAGGPHLSSYNEQFF TGTGCCTGGATCGCGGGGGGTCCACATCTAAGCTCCTACAATGAGCAGTTCTTC TRBJ2-1 TRBV30 - TRBD2
CASSLDGQRNTEAFF TGTGCCAGCAGCTTGGACGGACAGAGAAACACTGAAGCTTTCTTT TRBJ1-1 TRBV5-5 - -
CASSDSSETNYGYTF TGCGCCAGCAGTGATTCGTCAGAAACTAACTATGGCTACACCTTC TRBJ1-2 TRBV10-2 - -
CSASPGHRNTEAFF TGCAGTGCTAGTCCCGGACACCGGAACACTGAAGCTTTCTTT TRBJ1-1 TRBV20-1 - -
CASSPLGWGYTF TGTGCCAGCAGCCCCTTAGGCTGGGGCTACACCTTC TRBJ1-2 TRBV7-9 - -
CASKSGQGTTGELFF TGTGCCAGTAAGTCAGGACAGGGAACCACCGGGGAGCTGTTTTTT TRBJ2-2 TRBV19 - TRBD1
CASSLERWGSITTPYEQYF TGTGCCAGCAGCTTAGAGCGGTGGGGCAGCATCACGACACCCTACGAGCAGTACTTC TRBJ2-7 TRBV7-8 once -
CASSLSLAGRAGANVLTF TGTGCCAGCAGCTTAAGCCTAGCGGGCCGTGCGGGGGCCAACGTCCTGACTTTC TRBJ2-6 TRBV7-3 - TRBD2
CASSQDQGVGEQFF TGTGCCAGCAGCCAAGATCAGGGGGTTGGTGAGCAGTTCTTC TRBJ2-1 TRBV3-1/TRBV3-2 once TRBD1
CASTLAMSTDTQYF TGTGCCAGCACGCTAGCGATGAGCACAGATACGCAGTATTTT TRBJ2-3 TRBV9 - -
CASSTIQNTEAFF TGTGCCAGCAGTACTATTCAGAACACTGAAGCTTTCTTT TRBJ1-1 TRBV12-3/TRBV12-4 - -
CASSLGTGVSYEQYF TGTGCCAGCAGCTTAGGTACAGGGGTTTCCTACGAGCAGTACTTC TRBJ2-7 TRBV13 few TRBD1
CASSLDSTEAFF TGTGCCAGCTCACTAGACAGCACTGAAGCTTTCTTT TRBJ1-1 TRBV18 - -
CSVVGGTEAFF TGCAGCGTTGTTGGGGGGACTGAAGCTTTCTTT TRBJ1-1 TRBV29-1 - -
CASSLGEYGYTF TGTGCCAGCAGCCTCGGAGAATATGGCTACACCTTC TRBJ1-2 TRBV3-1/TRBV3-2 few -
CASRPTIQQGRNTEAFF TGTGCCAGCCGCCCAACAATACAGCAGGGCAGGAACACTGAAGCTTTCTTT TRBJ1-1 TRBV2 - -
CASSENFAGGTEAFF TGTGCCAGCAGTGAAAATTTTGCAGGGGGTACTGAAGCTTTCTTT TRBJ1-1 TRBV6-4 few TRBD1
CASSLKRERGEQFF TGTGCCAGCTCTCTGAAGCGGGAACGGGGTGAGCAGTTCTTC TRBJ2-1 TRBV18 - TRBD2
CASSLSAGGMRYQETQYF TGTGCCAGCAGCCTCTCTGCGGGGGGAATGAGGTACCAAGAGACCCAGTACTTC TRBJ2-5 TRBV7-6 - TRBD2
CASSWGGDGNEQFF TGCGCCAGCAGCTGGGGAGGGGATGGGAATGAGCAGTTCTTC TRBJ2-1 TRBV5-1 - TRBD2
CASSLGPSGAYTEAFF TGCGCCAGCAGCTTGGGTCCTTCGGGGGCTTACACTGAAGCTTTCTTT TRBJ1-1 TRBV5-1 once -
CASRGGGQETQYF TGTGCCAGCAGGGGGGGCGGTCAAGAGACCCAGTACTTC TRBJ2-5 TRBV27 - -
CASSPGGIRNYGYTF TGCGCCAGCAGCCCTGGGGGCATTAGGAACTATGGCTACACCTTC TRBJ1-2 TRBV5-1 - -